Below, one T cell receptor (beta chain) is given with its context. Its antigen remains unidentified. No base quality information exists; no much larger clone differs at one position. Trimming takes 7 bases from V and 4 bases from J, and the germline ends sit 8 bases apart. Based on the germline V gene, the CDR1 and CDR2 sequences are SGDLS and YYNGEE. The CDR3 goes from the cysteine to the phenylalanine over 11 residues. Only the CDR3 region is kept as DNA, spanning 33 bases read in frame from base 1. The intended sense of this specimen's time point label: newly diagnosed GD, antithyroid drugs for less than 3 months. For both TCR sequencing and RNA sequencing, RNA was extracted from PBMCs using TRIzol. The diagnosis of Graves' disease was made according to American Thyroid Association guidelines. Patients were recruited from an endocrinology department in Xi'an, China. Each patient gave about 9.1 milliliters of peripheral blood, collected in an EDTA anticoagulant tube. Ficoll Paque Plus density gradient separation was used to isolate PBMCs, and no further T cell sorting was performed. An Agilent 2100 Bioanalyzer and agarose gel were used to assess RNA quality, and a NanoDrop 2000 was used to measure RNA concentration.

This sample is part of a study of regulatory T cells in long-lasting Graves disease listed by TCRdb under 2021. Turning to the overall study: Antithyroid drugs had been taken for less than 3 months by newly diagnosed Graves' disease patients. Peripheral blood TCR sequencing and RNA sequencing compared persistent Graves' disease patients with newly diagnosed Graves' disease patients. The study was registered as a clinical trial and conducted in China. TCR sequencing covered some 13 persistent and approximately 20 newly diagnosed Graves' disease patients, some 33 samples in total. What the authors observed across the whole study: The authors acknowledged the small sample size as a limitation that may reduce accuracy. Peripheral blood alone was examined, since thyroid tissue, which constituted the primary lesion, could not be accessed. A larger number of public clonotypes was shared among persistent patients (fewer than 3,000) than among newly diagnosed patients (approximately 1,000). TRBV28, TRBJ1-2 and TRBJ2-5 were preferentially used in persistent disease, while TRBV20-1 and TRBJ2-1 were favored in newly diagnosed disease. Lower TCR Shannon entropy and fewer highly expanded clones were observed in persistent Graves' disease patients than in newly diagnosed patients, which suggested clonal expansion. Only the TCR beta chain was sequenced and analyzed.

Library generation was performed with multiplex PCR. Data came from an Illumina HiSeq 4000. CDR3 regions were amplified by Arm-PCR with iRepertoire HTBI primers to construct TCR beta libraries. PCR products were gel purified before sequencing. Per the authors' processing: A total of roughly 65 TRBV and 14 TRBJ segments were identified across samples and were used for gene usage analysis of CDR3 amino acid clonotypes. Filtered high-quality paired reads were merged into contigs using COPE and FqMerger. BLAST was used to align contigs to IMGT TRBV, TRBD and TRBJ reference genes, with CDR3 defined following IMGT. Any clonotype with a frequency above 0.1% was counted as a highly expanded clone. Shannon entropy served as the measure of repertoire diversity, while the Gini coefficient captured V-J evenness. A clonotype was considered public if more than one individual shared it. TCRdb cleaned the public reads at Q25 with fastp, built clones with MiXCR and kept in-frame beta chains. Rows with one shared CDR3 protein collapse into an entry with the most common genes and DNA. The authors' filters were not applied to this entry. This sample is represented by 300,000 to 400,000 distinct CDR3 sequences; 16% of them were singletons. The top ten constitute approximately 30% of the sample.

The sample was also linked to a second study, of T cells in Graves' hyperthyroidism and ophthalmopathy. The second paper further reports: Stable Graves' hyperthyroidism was defined as the absence of progression to ophthalmopathy over 18 months of follow-up. The hyperthyroidism patients were between 18 and 65 years old and newly diagnosed, with a disease duration of less than 2 months. Patients with uncontrolled infections, other autoimmune diseases, pregnancy or lactation were excluded. Diagnoses were established on the basis of clinical symptoms, serum thyroxine and TRAb, thyroid ultrasound, and orbital computed tomography. The first round of RT-PCR for the TCR CDR3 was performed with the HTBI primer set and the Qiagen OneStep RT-PCR kit. Blood samples also contained most of the expanded thyroid clonotypes (frequency above 0.001), which suggests that blood repertoires may reflect thyroid immune responses. Ophthalmopathy was separated from stable hyperthyroidism by a 13 V-J signature model, with around 90% sensitivity and about 84% specificity obtained in cross-validation and 80%/75% obtained in testing. In validation, progression to ophthalmopathy was predicted by the model with roughly 71% sensitivity and just over 72% specificity, a median of around 6.5 months before onset. To identify distinguishing TCR V-J signatures, a discovery cohort of 100 patients was used, comprising fewer than 45 with Graves' ophthalmopathy and under 60 with stable Graves' hyperthyroidism. An independent validation cohort of under 20 hyperthyroidism patients and some 15 patients who later progressed to ophthalmopathy tested prospective prediction of ophthalmopathy. For training and testing, the 80 to 100 patients in the discovery cohort were randomly divided in a 7:3 ratio. In over five Graves' hyperthyroidism patients, the study also compared T-cell repertoires from thyroid tissue with T-cell repertoires from blood. Once sampling was done, hyperthyroidism patients were given methimazole at a starting dose of 30 mg daily, whereas ophthalmopathy patients were given high-dose intravenous methylprednisolone. The libraries were constructed in a second round of multiplex PCR and then size-selected and purified. Paired-end sequencing of the libraries was performed with 100 bp reads on an Illumina HiSeq2000. SOAPnuke was used to process the raw data, throwing out any read that contained adapters or uncalled bases, had a mean Phred below 15, or lacked an exact constant-primer or identifier match. High-quality paired reads were merged with COPE v1.2.5, and unique nucleotide sequences were defined as clonotypes. MiTCR v1.1 was used to align the clonotypes against IMGT TRBV, TRBD and TRBJ reference segments. Analysis was restricted to V-J combinations with a frequency above 0.0001, which covered roughly 99% of repertoires. The TCS score was defined as F50 (clonal expansion) divided by E x V (chaos), with BLOSUM62-based TCRdist calculated between CDR3 peptides within each V-J. Welch's t-statistics and random forest reduced 514 V-J features to roughly 13, which were used in a naive Bayes classifier (R e1071). No statistical method was used to fix the sample size in advance, and group allocation was not hidden from the investigators. According to the paper, TCR Vbeta CDR3 sequencing was carried out on approximately 140 peripheral blood samples, which came from approximately 43 ophthalmopathy, around 74 hyperthyroidism and roughly 17 progressor patients.

The source material was peripheral blood mononuclear cells (PBMCs), sampled at new diagnosis, from a patient treated with antithyroid drugs. Recombination joined TRBV9 with TRBJ1-1, with no D gene named confidently. This receptor was taken from a man aged 35-49 years with Graves disease. Donor details come from another sample of the same person, matched by shared clones. The sequence in DNA is TGTGCCAGCGGGAGTCGCACTGAAGCTTTCTTT. Its protein reads: CASGSRTEAFF.